Below are 26 T cell receptor beta chains sequenced from a single sample in a study of T cell responses to AZD1222 COVID-19 vaccine. Sequenced by immunoSEQ multiplex PCR; TCRdb stores in-frame clones only, minus some. The sample includes around 130,000 clones, approximately 83% of them seen just once. The sample here was peripheral blood, taken on day 0 of AZD1222 vaccination. The receptors stem from an adult in good health.

The rearrangement uses TRBV10-2 and TRBJ1-3; D unclear. Germline loops: CDR1 WSHSY, CDR2 SAAADI. Trimming took 5 bases from V and 0 from J, leaving 14 bases between them. The CDR3 totals 16 residues. The CDR3 loop reads CASSFPGEVSGNTIYF. CDR3 DNA sequence: TGCGCCAGCAGTTTTCCGGGTGAGGTCTCTGGAAACACCATATATTTT.

This chain uses TRBV27 with TRBJ2-7, with TRBD1 identical over 11 bases. Germline values: CDR1 MNHEY, CDR2 SMNVEV (reference sequence). The CDR3 consists of 16 residues. Losses at the gene ends were 4 bases for V and 3 bases for J; bases not matched to a gene: 8. CDR3 residues: CASSSTAGTGGYEQYF. The CDR3 DNA reads TGTGCCAGCAGTTCAACCGCCGGGACAGGGGGCTACGAGCAGTACTTC.

This clone has only a few counts. The chain recombines TRBV13 with TRBJ2-1; 10 nucleotides agree with TRBD2. CDR3 length: 15 amino acids. The germline CDR1 and CDR2 sequences are PRHDT and FYEKMQ (reference sequence). V shed 7 bases and J 8 bases; nucleotides not matched to a gene: 11. The CDR3 reads CASTQREGRVDEQFF. The DNA for the CDR3 is TGTGCCAGCACCCAGCGGGAGGGGAGGGTTGATGAGCAGTTCTTC.

This rearrangement joins TRBV18 to TRBJ1-4; TRBD1 matches 10 bases. CDR1 is KGHSH and CDR2 is LQKENI in the germline V gene. This CDR3 comprises 15 residues. J lost 8 bases, V lost 3 bases, and 6 bases had no gene match. The CDR3 loop reads CASSPSGTGVEKLFF. Written as DNA, the CDR3 is TGTGCCAGCTCACCTTCCGGGACAGGGGTAGAAAAACTGTTTTTT.

The chain recombines TRBV5-1 with TRBJ1-6, with D uncertain. CDR3 length equals 16 residues. V dropped 4 bases and J dropped 7 bases, with 18 bases sitting between them. The germline V gene has CDR1 SGHRS and CDR2 YFSETQ. The CDR3 protein is CASSELTGRGNSPLHF. The CDR3 DNA reads as TGCGCCAGCAGCGAGCTCACCGGGCGGGGAAATTCACCCCTCCACTTT. The full variable domain, completed using reference TRBV5-1 and TRBJ1-6, is KAGVTQTPRYLIKTRGQQVTLSCSPISGHRSVSWYQQTPGQGLQFLFEYFSETQRNKGNFPGRFSGRQFSNSRSEMNVSTLELGDSALYLCASSELTGRGNSPLHFGNGTRLTVT.

The V call is TRBV19, the J call TRBJ1-5, with D possibly being TRBD1 (6 bases). V lost 6 bases and J 3 bases, leaving 27 bases between the germline ends. CDR1 and CDR2 (germline): LNHDA, SQIVND (reference sequence). The CDR3 totals 19 residues. The CDR3 spells CASRGGLTGGPRSNQPQHF. The CDR3 DNA follows: TGTGCCAGTAGAGGGGGGCTTACCGGGGGCCCTCGCTCCAATCAGCCCCAGCATTTT.

This chain joins TRBV12-3 or TRBV12-4 and TRBJ2-3; D gene uncertain. V was trimmed by 5 bases and J by 4 bases, leaving 10 bases between them. This CDR3 is built from 13 residues. The CDR3 region has the DNA TGTGCCAGCAGTCTGTGGAGATCAGATACGCAGTATTTT. Protein sequence: CASSLWRSDTQYF.

V and J are TRBV29-1 and TRBJ2-2; D might be TRBD1 (6 bases). Germline V CDR1 and CDR2: SQVTM, ANQGSEA. The CDR3 has 14 amino acids. Trimming took off 4 bases at V and 4 bases at J, with 13 bases between the two ends. DNA for the CDR3: TGCAGCGTTGCCCTCGGACAGATCACCGGGGAGCTGTTTTTT. The encoded protein is CSVALGQITGELFF.

A few counts support this clone. The chain joins TRBV6-5 to TRBJ1-1, with D maybe TRBD1 (5 bases). V was pared by 8 bases and J by 3 bases, with 16 bases between. Germline CDR1 is MNHEY and CDR2 is SVGAGI. The CDR3 is 14 amino acids. CDR3 coding DNA: TGTGCCAGCTTCGATCCGGGGGAGTACACTGAAGCTTTCTTT. Residues: CASFDPGEYTEAFF.

The chain couples TRBV3-1 (or the pseudogene TRBV3-2) to TRBJ1-5, with D perhaps matching TRBD1 (5 bases). Trimming removed 3 bases from V and 1 base from J, with 10 bases in between. The CDR3 extends over 15 amino acids. Per germline, CDR1 LGHDT and CDR2 YNNKEL (reference sequence). CDR3 sequence: CASSQRGVSNQPQHF. CDR3 bases: TGTGCCAGCAGCCAGAGAGGGGTGAGCAATCAGCCCCAGCATTTT.

In this sample, this clone turned up once. The V and J genes are TRBV6-5 and TRBJ2-7; possible D gene TRBD2, 6 bases. The germline V gene has CDR1 MNHEY and CDR2 SVGAGI. CDR3 length: 14 residues. V gave up 0 bases and J gave up 4 bases, with 10 bases separating them. The CDR3 protein is CASSYSAGRYEQYF. In DNA, the CDR3 is TGTGCCAGCAGTTACTCGGCAGGGAGGTACGAGCAGTACTTC.

The chain employs TRBV5-6 and TRBJ2-1, with D perhaps matching TRBD1 (6 bases). Germline-derived CDR1 and CDR2 are SGHDT and YYEEEE. V lost 1 base, J lost 4 bases, and 12 bases lay in between. This CDR3 is 15 amino acids long. The chain's CDR3 is CASSLSTGLYNEQFF. In DNA form, the CDR3 reads TGTGCCAGCAGCTTGTCTACAGGGCTTTACAATGAGCAGTTCTTC.

The chain links TRBV27 to TRBJ2-7; 9 bases agree with TRBD1. With 5 bases clipped from V and 7 bases from J, the junction kept 3 bases outside the gene matches. The CDR3 contains 12 residues. Germline loops: CDR1 MNHEY, CDR2 SMNVEV (reference sequence). CDR3 protein: CASSMTGGEQYF. The CDR3 nucleotides read TGTGCCAGCAGTATGACAGGGGGGGAGCAGTACTTC.

The sample holds a few counts of this clone. The J gene is TRBJ1-1, the V gene TRBV30; no reliable D call. The CDR3 is made up of 13 amino acids. Trimming removed 5 bases from V and 2 bases from J, with 12 bases in between. Looked up from germline, CDR1 is GTSNPN and CDR2 is SVGIG (reference sequence). The CDR3, as DNA: TGTGCCTGGGTCCGCGGCGGTAACACTGAAGCTTTCTTT. It is translated as CAWVRGGNTEAFF.

This clone was recorded only once. The V gene is TRBV7-2, the J gene TRBJ2-3, with TRBD2 identical over 10 bases. Germline V gene data show CDR1 as SGHTA and CDR2 as FQGNSA. V trimming: 5 bases; J trimming: 1 base; junction bases outside the gene matches: 6. The CDR3 runs to 16 residues. Here the CDR3 DNA reads TGTGCCAGCAGCCTCGCTCTAGCGGGAGGCACAGATACGCAGTATTTT. As protein: CASSLALAGGTDTQYF.

Note on this clone: Other nucleotide sequences from this sample produce the same CDR3. The chain combines TRBV18 with TRBJ1-6; the match to TRBD1 covers 8 bases. Germline V lookup: CDR1 KGHSH, CDR2 LQKENI. The length of the CDR3 is 14 residues. V lost 6 bases and J lost 7; bases outside the gene matches: 5. The CDR3 here is CASSLDRVNSPLHF. In DNA, the CDR3 is TGTGCCAGCTCTCTGGACAGGGTGAATTCACCCCTCCACTTT.

This clone was observed a few times. V usage is TRBV29-1 and J usage is TRBJ2-5; 9 bases are shared with TRBD2. Trimming removed 4 bases from V and 4 bases from J; junction bases left unmatched: 19. Germline V gives CDR1 SQVTM, CDR2 ANQGSEA. This CDR3 has 18 residues. CDR3 nucleotides: TGCAGCGTTGGGTCCACACTGCGGGTAGCGGGGGCTAGAGAGACCCAGTACTTC. Protein: CSVGSTLRVAGARETQYF.

CDR3 bases: TGTGCCAGCAGTTACGGGACAGCCTCTGGAAACACCATATATTTT. It encodes CASSYGTASGNTIYF. The rearrangement uses TRBV27 and TRBJ1-3, with 7 bases that match TRBD1. Looked up from germline, CDR1 is MNHEY and CDR2 is SMNVEV (reference sequence). The CDR3 spans 15 residues. The V and J ends lost 4 bases and 0 bases, in that order; junction bases with no gene match: 3.

The CDR3 loop reads CAISGTATNEKLFF. The CDR3 bases are TGTGCCATCAGCGGGACAGCAACTAATGAAAAACTGTTTTTT. The chain recombines TRBV10-3 with TRBJ1-4; TRBD1 aligns across 7 bases. Germline-derived CDR1 and CDR2 are ENHRY and SYGVKD. Trimming at V came to 6 bases and at J to 0 bases, leaving 1 base not matched to a gene. The CDR3 totals 14 residues.

J is TRBJ2-7 and V is TRBV7-2; 8 bases are shared with TRBD2. Germline V gene sequence: CDR1 SGHTA, CDR2 FQGNSA. CDR3 length: 14 residues. J lost 7 bases, V lost 5 bases, and 10 bases had no gene match. CDR3 in DNA: TGTGCCAGCAGCACGAGCGGGAGTCGTAGGGAGCAGTACTTC. Translated: CASSTSGSRREQYF.

The chain employs TRBV10-2 and TRBJ1-2, with D tentatively TRBD1 (5 bases). The CDR3 runs to 11 residues. The germline V gene has CDR1 WSHSY and CDR2 SAAADI. V was cut by 8 bases and J by 4 bases, with 8 bases left in between. CDR3 sequence: CASFGGYGYTF. CDR3 nucleotide sequence: TGCGCCAGCTTCGGGGGCTATGGCTACACCTTC.

The chain combines TRBV7-2 with TRBJ1-3; no reliable D call. Trimming stripped 4 bases from V and 1 base from J, with 11 bases between. The CDR3 covers 15 residues. Germline CDR1 reads SGHTA; CDR2 reads FQGNSA. CDR3 nucleotide sequence: TGTGCCAGCAGCTCCCACGTATTTTCTGGAAACACCATATATTTT. This encodes CASSSHVFSGNTIYF.

The chain uses TRBV7-2 and TRBJ1-4; D is possibly TRBD1 (5 bases). This CDR3 is 16 amino acids long. Germline loops: CDR1 SGHTA, CDR2 FQGNSA. V was clipped by 5 bases and J by 4 bases, with 17 bases between them. In nucleotides, the CDR3 is TGTGCCAGCAGCCCGGGACTAAGGCCCGTTAATGAAAAACTGTTTTTT. It encodes CASSPGLRPVNEKLFF.

V and J are TRBV7-2 and TRBJ1-3, with D maybe TRBD1 (6 bases). Deletions cut 5 bases from V and 3 bases from J, with 11 bases between. The CDR3 has 14 amino acids. CDR1 is SGHTA, CDR2 FQGNSA, per germline. CDR3 bases: TGTGCCAGCAGCGAACAGGGAGGTGGAAACACCATATATTTT. Its translation: CASSEQGGGNTIYF.

The chain has TRBV7-3 and TRBJ2-1; 8 bases are a match to TRBD2. The J segment lost 0 bases and the V segment lost 5 bases, leaving 6 bases of the junction unmatched. CDR3 size: 16 residues. Germline loops: CDR1 SGHTA, CDR2 FQGTGA. Here the CDR3 reads CASSPSGTSSYNEQFF. CDR3 sequence (DNA): TGTGCCAGCAGCCCCTCTGGGACTAGCTCCTACAATGAGCAGTTCTTC.

The CDR3 loop reads CASSPDRKRAFF. The CDR3 DNA follows: TGTGCCAGCAGCCCCGACAGGAAAAGAGCTTTCTTT. This chain joins TRBV7-3 and TRBJ1-1; maybe TRBD1 (6 bases). This CDR3 spans 12 amino acids. V shed 5 bases and J shed 10 bases, with 14 bases lying between them. Germline V gene lookup returns CDR1 SGHTA and CDR2 FQGTGA.